This is a list of T cell receptor beta chains from one sample in a study of blood T cell repertoires in COVID-19. Sequencing used immunoSEQ multiplex PCR; TCRdb keeps in-frame clones, though not all of them. Of nearly 55,000 clones listed, 65% to 85% are singletons. Source material: peripheral blood. The receptor set was obtained from a human donor with active or convalescent COVID-19. The donor label of this sample is uncertain. CDR3s include the opening cysteine and the closing phenylalanine or tryptophan. The order of the fields is CDR3 protein, CDR3 DNA, clone size, D gene, J gene, V gene, CDR3 length. The D gene is left open where the match is weak. Not all rows give a size; the values are once, few, many and, for expanded clones, a class.

CASSNWGGVGAEAFF | TGTGCCAGCAGCAACTGGGGGGGAGTGGGTGCTGAAGCTTTCTTT | once | NA | TRBJ1-1 | TRBV7-2 | 15
CASSSRGRPYEQYF | TGTGCCAGCAGCAGTAGAGGGCGACCCTACGAGCAGTACTTC | NA | NA | TRBJ2-7 | TRBV21-1 | 14
CASAGTSEYEQYF | TGTGCCAGCGCAGGGACTAGCGAGTACGAGCAGTACTTC | NA | TRBD2 | TRBJ2-7 | TRBV12-3/TRBV12-4 | 13
CASSLPGQSIETQYF | TGTGCCAGCAGTTTACCGGGACAATCCATAGAGACCCAGTACTTC | NA | NA | TRBJ2-5 | TRBV28 | 15
CASSRGWATNEKLFF | TGTGCCAGCAGCCGAGGGTGGGCAACTAATGAAAAACTGTTTTTT | NA | NA | TRBJ1-4 | TRBV13 | 15
CASSFGRESIYF | TGTGCCAGCAGTTTTGGCCGGGAATCCATATATTTT | few | NA | TRBJ1-3 | TRBV12-3/TRBV12-4 | 12
CASSVDSGLAGVGMFF | TGTGCCAGCAGCGTAGACTCAGGACTAGCGGGAGTAGGCATGTTCTTC | NA | TRBD2 | TRBJ2-1 | TRBV9 | 16
CASSQNPGRGLYSGANVLTF | TGCGCCAGCAGCCAAAATCCGGGGAGAGGACTGTACTCTGGGGCCAACGTCCTGACTTTC | NA | NA | TRBJ2-6 | TRBV4-3 | 20
CASSESRGEQYF | TGCGCCAGCAGTGAGTCCAGGGGCGAGCAGTACTTC | NA | NA | TRBJ2-7 | TRBV10-1 | 12
CASSPQASYEQYF | TGTGCCAGCAGCCCCCAGGCGAGCTACGAGCAGTACTTC | NA | NA | TRBJ2-7 | TRBV9 | 13
CASSYTGGVGYGYTF | TGCGCCAGCAGCTATACAGGGGGCGTTGGCTATGGCTACACCTTC | NA | TRBD1 | TRBJ1-2 | TRBV5-1 | 15
CASSLSGGSYEQYF | TGTGCCAGCAGCTTGTCAGGAGGCTCCTACGAGCAGTACTTC | NA | NA | TRBJ2-7 | TRBV11-2 | 14
CASSDELGSGAGELFF | TGTGCCAGCAGTGACGAATTGGGGTCGGGAGCCGGGGAGCTGTTTTTT | once | NA | TRBJ2-2 | TRBV25-1 | 16
CASSLGAYEQYF | TGCGCCAGCAGCTTGGGGGCGTACGAGCAGTACTTC | NA | NA | TRBJ2-7 | TRBV5-1 | 12
CAGSGGSSQETQYF | TGTGCCGGCTCCGGGGGGTCTTCCCAAGAGACCCAGTACTTC | NA | TRBD2 | TRBJ2-5 | TRBV6-5 | 14
CASSRGQEETQYF | TGTGCCAGCAGCCGTGGACAGGAGGAGACCCAGTACTTC | NA | TRBD1 | TRBJ2-5 | TRBV7-3 | 13
CATSSSASTDTQYF | TGTGCCACCTCATCTAGCGCAAGCACAGATACGCAGTATTTT | NA | NA | TRBJ2-3 | TRBV24-1 | 14
CASSPSSAGSYNEQFF | TGTGCCAGCAGCCCGTCTAGCGCCGGCTCCTACAATGAGCAGTTCTTC | NA | NA | TRBJ2-1 | TRBV4-2 | 16
CASSVGGAQDYGYTF | TGTGCCAGCAGCGTAGGTGGGGCGCAGGACTATGGCTACACCTTC | few | NA | TRBJ1-2 | TRBV9 | 15
CASSQYRARNTEAFF | TGTGCCAGCAGCCAATATAGAGCCCGTAACACTGAAGCTTTCTTT | few | NA | TRBJ1-1 | TRBV14 | 15
CASSPSLQVNEQFF | TGTGCCAGCAGCCCCTCTTTACAGGTGAATGAGCAGTTCTTC | NA | NA | TRBJ2-1 | TRBV7-7 | 14
CSVERAATYGYTF | TGCAGCGTTGAGCGAGCGGCTACTTATGGCTACACCTTC | NA | NA | TRBJ1-2 | TRBV29-1 | 13
CASGQNEQFF | TGTGCCAGCGGACAAAATGAGCAGTTCTTC | NA | NA | TRBJ2-1 | TRBV28 | 10
CASGDNRGFSETQYF | TGTGCCAGCGGTGACAACAGGGGCTTCTCGGAGACCCAGTACTTC | NA | TRBD1 | TRBJ2-5 | TRBV6-1 | 15
CASSQSIGTGSGEQFF | TGTGCCAGCAGCCAATCCATCGGGACAGGCTCCGGCGAGCAGTTCTTC | NA | TRBD1 | TRBJ2-1 | TRBV9 | 16
CASSQPGLAGWADTQYF | TGTGCCAGCAGCCAACCGGGACTAGCGGGATGGGCAGATACGCAGTATTTT | few | TRBD2 | TRBJ2-3 | TRBV4-2 | 17
CASSLRYRGYEQYF | TGTGCCAGCAGTCTCCGATATAGGGGATACGAGCAGTACTTC | NA | NA | TRBJ2-7 | TRBV28 | 14
CASSQDPTSGPGGEQFF | TGCGCCAGCAGCCAAGATCCCACTAGCGGGCCTGGGGGGGAGCAGTTCTTC | NA | TRBD2 | TRBJ2-1 | TRBV4-3 | 17
CAWGTGLPEAFF | TGTGCCTGGGGGACCGGACTTCCTGAAGCTTTCTTT | few | NA | TRBJ1-1 | TRBV30 | 12
CASTEVGLAENEQFF | TGTGCCAGCACCGAAGTGGGGCTAGCGGAAAATGAGCAGTTCTTC | NA | TRBD2 | TRBJ2-1 | TRBV13 | 15
CASSLSVAGSYEQYF | TGTGCCAGCAGTTTATCCGTCGCAGGATCCTACGAGCAGTACTTC | NA | NA | TRBJ2-7 | TRBV28 | 15
CASSFLPGQRKGNTEAFF | TGCGCCAGCAGCTTTTTACCGGGACAGCGGAAGGGGAACACTGAAGCTTTCTTT | NA | TRBD1 | TRBJ1-1 | TRBV5-1 | 18
CSVGGTGGNQPQHF | TGCAGCGTTGGAGGGACAGGGGGGAATCAGCCCCAGCATTTT | NA | TRBD1 | TRBJ1-5 | TRBV29-1 | 14
CASVGRTNTGELFF | TGTGCCAGCGTCGGGCGGACTAACACCGGGGAGCTGTTTTTT | NA | NA | TRBJ2-2 | TRBV6-6 | 14
CASSLGVFRALHF | TGTGCCAGCAGCTTAGGCGTCTTCCGGGCCCTCCACTTT | NA | NA | TRBJ1-6 | TRBV7-2 | 13
CASSLDKNTEAFF | TGTGCCAGCAGCCTGGACAAGAACACTGAAGCTTTCTTT | NA | NA | TRBJ1-1 | TRBV7-2 | 13
CASSRPGDHGNTIYF | TGTGCCAGCAGCAGACCGGGAGATCACGGAAACACCATATATTTT | NA | NA | TRBJ1-3 | TRBV11-3 | 15
CASSQERTGEEQFF | TGTGCCAGCAGCCAAGAAAGGACAGGGGAAGAGCAGTTCTTC | few | TRBD1 | TRBJ2-1 | TRBV4-2 | 14
CASTRVGYEQYF | TGTGCCAGCACCCGGGTGGGTTACGAGCAGTACTTC | NA | NA | TRBJ2-7 | TRBV2 | 12
CASSYGTGEQPQHF | TGTGCCAGCAGTTACGGGACAGGGGAACAGCCCCAGCATTTT | NA | TRBD1 | TRBJ1-5 | TRBV6-5 | 14
CASSSQNQETQYF | TGTGCCAGCAGCTCCCAGAACCAAGAGACCCAGTACTTC | few | NA | TRBJ2-5 | TRBV5-6 | 13
CASIPWDRAGDEQYF | TGTGCCAGCATCCCCTGGGACAGGGCCGGGGACGAGCAGTACTTC | NA | TRBD1 | TRBJ2-7 | TRBV7-9 | 15
CASSPPGLVETQYF | TGTGCCAGCTCACCACCGGGACTAGTGGAGACCCAGTACTTC | NA | TRBD2 | TRBJ2-5 | TRBV18 | 14
CASQARDTGTQYF | TGCGCCAGCCAGGCCAGGGATACGGGGACCCAGTACTTC | NA | NA | TRBJ2-5 | TRBV10-2 | 13
CSASTGSYEQYF | TGCAGCGCTAGTACAGGGTCCTACGAGCAGTACTTC | NA | NA | TRBJ2-7 | TRBV29-1 | 12
CASSPPTGIYEQYF | TGTGCCAGCTCACCACCGACAGGGATCTACGAGCAGTACTTC | once | TRBD1 | TRBJ2-7 | TRBV18 | 14
CASSNLGAGFYEQYF | TGTGCCAGCAGTAACCTCGGGGCGGGATTCTACGAGCAGTACTTC | NA | NA | TRBJ2-7 | TRBV4-2 | 15